The 10 T cell receptor beta chains below come from one sample, sequenced in a study of early T cells in non-severe SARS-CoV-2 infection. Via MiXCR, TCRdb re-called the 5' RACE reads, giving one row per CDR3 protein. The repertoire holds roughly 41,000 distinct CDR3 sequences, with under 6.5% as singletons. Sequencing used whole blood. The receptor set was obtained from an adult who was a healthcare worker with PCR-confirmed SARS-CoV-2 infection or an uninfected control (not recorded which).

This chain joins TRBV18 and TRBJ1-5; tentative D call: TRBD1 (5 bases). The CDR3 totals 14 residues. Trimming pared 2 bases from V and 6 bases from J, leaving 11 bases between. Germline lookup yields CDR1 KGHSH and CDR2 LQKENI. The CDR3 DNA follows: TGTGCCAGCTCACCAGGGGGGGAAGGTCAGCCCCAGCATTTT. Its protein product is CASSPGGEGQPQHF.

The sample holds many counts of this clonotype. The chain is built from TRBV2 and TRBJ1-2; D gene unclear. V was clipped by 4 bases and J by 4 bases, with 7 bases between them. CDR3 length: 12 amino acids. Per the germline V gene, CDR1 is SNHLY and CDR2 is FYNNEI. The CDR3 is CASSVMIYGYTF. CDR3 nucleotide sequence: TGTGCCAGCAGTGTAATGATCTATGGCTACACCTTC.

Ten or more counts support this clonotype. The V and J genes are TRBV21-1 and TRBJ2-5; the tabulated D call, TRBD1, remains unverified against the DNA. TRBV21-1 represents a pseudogene. The CDR3 length is 18 residues. The CDR3 DNA follows: TGTGCCAGCAGCTCTTCACATACGGGACAGGGGGCAGAAGAGACCCAGTACTTC. Its protein is CASSSSHTGQGAEETQYF.

This clonotype was recorded many times. V gene TRBV3-1 combines with J gene TRBJ1-5; D uncertain. Trimming took 0 bases from V and 2 from J, leaving 8 bases between them. CDR1 LGHDT and CDR2 YNNKEL come from the germline V gene (reference sequence). CDR3 length: 15 residues. In DNA, the CDR3 is TGTGCCAGCAGCCAAGATTTCAGTGGCAATCAGCCCCAGCATTTT. Translation: CASSQDFSGNQPQHF.

This clonotype was picked up many times. The V and J genes are TRBV7-6 and TRBJ2-1; D is unresolved. Germline CDR1 SGHVS, CDR2 FNYEAQ. Trimming took 4 bases from V and 13 from J, leaving 23 bases between them. The CDR3 consists of 15 residues. CDR3 bases: TGTGCCAGCAGCTCCCCGACCTTATATGGGATCGGACAGTTCTTC. This gives the protein CASSSPTLYGIGQFF. Looking up the rest from reference TRBV7-6 and TRBJ2-1 gives the full variable domain: GAGVSQSPRYKVTKRGQDVALRCDPISGHVSLYWYRQALGQGPEFLTYFNYEAQQDKSGLPNDRFSAERPEGSISTLTIQRTEQRDSAMYRCASSSPTLYGIGQFFGPGTRLTVL.

In this sample, this clonotype turned up many times. V gene TRBV12-3 or TRBV12-4 combines with J gene TRBJ2-5, with 10 bases matching TRBD2. V shed 4 bases and J 5 bases; nucleotides not matched to a gene: 7. There are 15 residues in the CDR3. CDR3 loop: CASSWASGSGETQYF. DNA for the CDR3: TGTGCCAGCAGTTGGGCTAGCGGGAGCGGTGAGACCCAGTACTTC.

This clonotype was recorded many times. The chain uses TRBV5-5 and TRBJ2-3, with no clear D. The CDR3 contains 14 residues. The V end was cut by 4 bases, the J end by 0 bases, with 9 bases between. CDR1 is SGHKS and CDR2 is YYEKEE in the germline V gene (reference sequence). The CDR3 DNA follows: TGTGCCAGCAGCGCCGGACCTAGCACAGATACGCAGTATTTT. This gives the protein CASSAGPSTDTQYF.

This clonotype has ten or more counts. The V call is TRBV19, the J call TRBJ2-3; 10 nucleotides align to TRBD2. The germline CDR1 and CDR2 sequences are LNHDA and SQIVND (reference sequence). CDR3 length: 14 amino acids. V gave up 4 bases and J gave up 5 bases; unmatched junction bases: 3. The CDR3 sequence: CASSTRLAGDTQYF. The CDR3 DNA reads TGTGCCAGTAGTACCAGACTAGCGGGAGATACGCAGTATTTT.

There are many counts of this clonotype. The chain employs TRBV20-1 and TRBJ2-7, with D possibly being TRBD2 (6 bases). With 6 bases removed from V and 3 bases from J, the gap between germline ends came to 21 bases. Per the germline V gene, CDR1 is DFQATT and CDR2 is SNEGSKA (reference sequence). The CDR3 runs 15 residues. The CDR3 DNA reads as TGCAGTGCCAGGGTGGAGGGGCTGAGGCGCTACGAGCAGTACTTC. Translated: CSARVEGLRRYEQYF.

This clonotype was counted at least ten times. This chain links TRBV5-1 with TRBJ1-5; maybe TRBD1 (6 bases). V was trimmed by 2 bases and J by 3 bases, leaving 9 bases between them. The CDR3 length is 14 residues. Germline V gene data show CDR1 as SGHRS and CDR2 as YFSETQ. CDR3 sequence (DNA): TGCGCCAGCAGCTTTGGGGACACCAATCAGCCCCAGCATTTT. It translates to CASSFGDTNQPQHF.